This T cell receptor (beta chain) comes out of a study of blood T cell repertoires in COVID-19. Study at large: The United States, Italy and Spain supplied acute and convalescent COVID-19 samples. PBMCs, B-cell-depleted T cells, or T cells were the source of the cDNA or gDNA that made up the material.

Study processing details: Amplification of reference gene primers provided the estimated nucleated cell counts. Here immunoSEQ multiplex PCR was the method, and the copy in TCRdb shows in-frame clones only, minus some. The DNA gave D and trimming, while V, J and clone size come from that table. The sample carries approximately 75,000 clones, roughly 70% recorded once. The length of the CDR3 is 14 residues. CDR1 is SGDLS and CDR2 is YYNGEE in the germline V gene. V was clipped by 4 bases and J by 0 bases, with 5 bases between them. J is TRBJ2-6 and V is TRBV9, with a weak D call TRBD2 (5 bases). Sequencing was carried out using peripheral blood. This receptor was taken from a human donor with acute or convalescent COVID-19. The donor label of this sample is uncertain. Here the CDR3 reads CASSRDSGANVLTF. For the CDR3, the DNA is TGTGCCAGCAGCCGGGACTCTGGGGCCAACGTCCTGACTTTC. The whole variable domain, filled in from reference TRBV9 and TRBJ2-6, reads DSGVTQTPKHLITATGQRVTLRCSPRSGDLSVYWYQQSLDQGLQFLIQYYNGEERAKGNILERFSAQQFPDLHSELNLSSLELGDSALYFCASSRDSGANVLTFGAGSRLTVL.